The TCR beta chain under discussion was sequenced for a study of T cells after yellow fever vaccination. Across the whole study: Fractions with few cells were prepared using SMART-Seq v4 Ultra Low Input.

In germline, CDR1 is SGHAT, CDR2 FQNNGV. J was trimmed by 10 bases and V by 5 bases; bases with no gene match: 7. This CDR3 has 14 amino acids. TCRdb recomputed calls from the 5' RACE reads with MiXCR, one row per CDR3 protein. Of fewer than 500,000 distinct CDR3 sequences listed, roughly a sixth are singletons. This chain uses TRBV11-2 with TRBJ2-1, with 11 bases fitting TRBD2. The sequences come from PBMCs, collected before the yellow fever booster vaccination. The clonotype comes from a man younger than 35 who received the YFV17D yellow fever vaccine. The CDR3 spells CASSPKLAGAEQFF. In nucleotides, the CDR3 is TGTGCCAGCAGCCCAAAACTAGCGGGGGCCGAGCAGTTCTTC.